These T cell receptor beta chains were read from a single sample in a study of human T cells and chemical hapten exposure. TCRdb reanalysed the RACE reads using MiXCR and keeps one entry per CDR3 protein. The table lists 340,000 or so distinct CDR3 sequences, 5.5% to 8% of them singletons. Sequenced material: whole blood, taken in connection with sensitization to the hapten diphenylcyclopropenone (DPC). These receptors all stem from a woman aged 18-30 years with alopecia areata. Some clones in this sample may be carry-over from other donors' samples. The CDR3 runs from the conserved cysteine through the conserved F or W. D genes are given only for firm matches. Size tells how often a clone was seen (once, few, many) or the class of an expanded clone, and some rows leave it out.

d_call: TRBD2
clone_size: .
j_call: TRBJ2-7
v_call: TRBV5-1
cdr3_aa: CASSTPPGLAGGFSSYEQYF
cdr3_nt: TGCGCCAGCAGCACGCCGCCGGGACTAGCGGGGGGGTTCAGCTCCTACGAGCAGTACTTC

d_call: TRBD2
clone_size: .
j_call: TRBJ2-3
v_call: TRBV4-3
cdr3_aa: CASSIGTIDADTQYF
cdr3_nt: TGCGCCAGCAGCATTGGGACTATTGATGCGGATACGCAGTATTTT

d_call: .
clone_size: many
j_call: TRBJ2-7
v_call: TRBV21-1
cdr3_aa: CASRGTGDEQYF
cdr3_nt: TGTGCCAGCAGGGGGACAGGGGACGAGCAGTACTTC

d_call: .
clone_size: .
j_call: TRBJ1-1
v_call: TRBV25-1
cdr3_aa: CASSPQGMNTEAFF
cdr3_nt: TGTGCCAGCTCCCCCCAGGGTATGAACACTGAAGCTTTCTTT

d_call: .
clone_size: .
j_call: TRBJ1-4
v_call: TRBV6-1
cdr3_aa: CASSERDKKNEKLFF
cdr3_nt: TGTGCCAGCAGTGAACGGGACAAAAAGAATGAAAAACTGTTTTTT

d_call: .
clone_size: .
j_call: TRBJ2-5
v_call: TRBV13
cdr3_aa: CASSHPGTTGETQYF
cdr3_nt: TGTGCCAGCAGCCACCCCGGGACCACGGGGGAGACCCAGTACTTC

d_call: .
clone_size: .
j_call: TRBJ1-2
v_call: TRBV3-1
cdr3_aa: CASSLSDINYGYTF
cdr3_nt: TGTGCCAGCAGTCTATCGGACATCAACTATGGCTACACCTTC

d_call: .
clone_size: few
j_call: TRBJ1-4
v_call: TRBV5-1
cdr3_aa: CASSLAAGDEKLFF
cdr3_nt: TGCGCCAGCAGCTTAGCGGCAGGGGATGAAAAACTGTTTTTT

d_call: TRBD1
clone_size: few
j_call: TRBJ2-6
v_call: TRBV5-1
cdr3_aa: CASSWDRRLRSGANVLTF
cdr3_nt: TGCGCCAGCAGCTGGGACAGGCGCCTTCGATCTGGGGCCAACGTCCTGACTTTC

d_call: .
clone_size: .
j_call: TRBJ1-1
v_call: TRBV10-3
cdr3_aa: CAISEIGDREAFF
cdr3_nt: TGTGCCATCAGTGAGATCGGAGACAGGGAAGCTTTCTTT

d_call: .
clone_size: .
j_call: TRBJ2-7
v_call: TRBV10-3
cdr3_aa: CAISEGTFYEQYF
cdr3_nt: TGTGCCATCAGTGAGGGGACATTTTACGAGCAGTACTTC

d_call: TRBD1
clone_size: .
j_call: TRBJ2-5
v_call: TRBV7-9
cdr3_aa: CASSFGQGAGETQYF
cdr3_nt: TGTGCCAGCAGCTTCGGCCAGGGGGCAGGAGAGACCCAGTACTTC

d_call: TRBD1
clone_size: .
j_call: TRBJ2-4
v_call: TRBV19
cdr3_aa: CASTPTGTGTAKNIQYF
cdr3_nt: TGTGCCAGTACCCCGACCGGGACAGGGACTGCCAAAAACATTCAGTACTTC

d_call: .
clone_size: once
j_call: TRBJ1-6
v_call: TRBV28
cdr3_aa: CASSRSPYNSPLHF
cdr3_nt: TGTGCCAGCAGTAGGAGCCCCTATAATTCACCCCTCCACTTT

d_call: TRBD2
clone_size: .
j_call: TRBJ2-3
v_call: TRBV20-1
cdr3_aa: CSAMSGVGADTQYF
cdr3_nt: TGCAGTGCGATGAGCGGGGTTGGCGCAGATACGCAGTATTTT

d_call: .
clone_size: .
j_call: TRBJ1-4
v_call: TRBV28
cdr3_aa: CASSSHDREGKLFF
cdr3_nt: TGTGCCAGCAGTTCTCATGACCGGGAGGGAAAACTGTTTTTT

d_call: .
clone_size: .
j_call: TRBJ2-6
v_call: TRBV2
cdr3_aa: CASTEDMTGANVLTF
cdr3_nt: TGTGCCAGCACCGAAGACATGACTGGGGCCAACGTCCTGACTTTC

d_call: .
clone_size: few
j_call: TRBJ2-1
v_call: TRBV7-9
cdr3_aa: CASSSPVEVGGNEQFF
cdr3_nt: TGTGCCAGCAGCTCTCCTGTTGAGGTGGGGGGCAATGAGCAGTTCTTC